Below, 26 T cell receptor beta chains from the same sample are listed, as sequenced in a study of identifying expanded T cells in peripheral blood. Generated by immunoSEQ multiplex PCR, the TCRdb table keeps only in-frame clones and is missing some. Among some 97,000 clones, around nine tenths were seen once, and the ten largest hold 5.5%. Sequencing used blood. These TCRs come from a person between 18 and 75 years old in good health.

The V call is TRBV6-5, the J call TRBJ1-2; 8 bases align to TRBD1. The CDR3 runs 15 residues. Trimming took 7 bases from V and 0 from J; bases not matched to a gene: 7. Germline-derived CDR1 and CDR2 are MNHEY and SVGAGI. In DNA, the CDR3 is TGTGCCAGCAAGAGGACAGGGACCCCTAACTATGGCTACACCTTC. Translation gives CASKRTGTPNYGYTF.

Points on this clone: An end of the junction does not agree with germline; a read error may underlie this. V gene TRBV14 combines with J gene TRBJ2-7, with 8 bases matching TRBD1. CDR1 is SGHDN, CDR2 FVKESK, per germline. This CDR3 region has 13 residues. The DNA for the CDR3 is TGTGCCAGCAGCCAAGGCTGGGGACAGGTCCAGGACTTC. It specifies CASSQGWGQVQDF.

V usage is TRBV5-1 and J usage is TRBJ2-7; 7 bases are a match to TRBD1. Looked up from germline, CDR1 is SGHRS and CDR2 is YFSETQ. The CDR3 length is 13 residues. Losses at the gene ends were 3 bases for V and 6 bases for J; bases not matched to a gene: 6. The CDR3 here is CASSYDRDREQYF. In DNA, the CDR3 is TGCGCCAGCAGCTACGACAGGGATCGCGAGCAGTACTTC.

The chain's CDR3 is CASSITGTGASGYTF. CDR3 nucleotides: TGTGCCAGTAGTATAACCGGGACAGGGGCTTCGGGCTACACCTTC. The V call is TRBV19, the J call TRBJ1-2, with TRBD1 matching 10 bases. The J segment lost 8 bases and the V segment lost 2 bases, leaving 8 bases of the junction unmatched. From germline, CDR1 is LNHDA and CDR2 SQIVND (reference sequence). CDR3 size: 15 residues. The complete variable domain, with remaining parts taken from reference TRBV19 and TRBJ1-2, reads DGGITQSPKYLFRKEGQNVTLSCEQNLNHDAMYWYRQDPGQGLRLIYYSQIVNDFQKGDIAEGYSVSREKKESFPLTVTSAQKNPTAFYLCASSITGTGASGYTFGSGTRLTVV.

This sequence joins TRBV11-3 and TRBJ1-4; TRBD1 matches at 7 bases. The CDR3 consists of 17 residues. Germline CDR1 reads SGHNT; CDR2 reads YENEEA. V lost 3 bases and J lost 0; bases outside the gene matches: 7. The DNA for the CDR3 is TGTGCCAGCAGCTTCCGGACAGGAACTTCAACTAATGAAAAACTGTTTTTT. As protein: CASSFRTGTSTNEKLFF.

The CDR3 reads CASSYTGQHSGNTIYF. CDR3 in DNA: TGTGCCAGCAGTTACACTGGACAGCACTCTGGAAACACCATATATTTT. The J gene is TRBJ1-3, the V gene TRBV6-5; TRBD1 is a possible D gene (6 bases). V shed 2 bases and J shed 0 bases, with 11 bases lying between them. The CDR3 extends over 16 amino acids. Germline values: CDR1 MNHEY, CDR2 SVGAGI.

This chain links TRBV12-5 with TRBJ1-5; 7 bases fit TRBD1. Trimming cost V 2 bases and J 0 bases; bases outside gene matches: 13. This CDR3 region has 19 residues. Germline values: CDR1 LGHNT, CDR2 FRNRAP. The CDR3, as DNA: TGTGCTAGTGGTTTGCCCAGAACAGGGGCCCTCTATAGCAATCAGCCCCAGCATTTT. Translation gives CASGLPRTGALYSNQPQHF.

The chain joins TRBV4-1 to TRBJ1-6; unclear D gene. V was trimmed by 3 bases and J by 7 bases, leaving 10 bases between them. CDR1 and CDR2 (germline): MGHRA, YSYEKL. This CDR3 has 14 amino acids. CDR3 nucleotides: TGCGCCAGCAGCCACTCAGGCCTGAATTCACCCCTCCACTTT. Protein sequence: CASSHSGLNSPLHF.

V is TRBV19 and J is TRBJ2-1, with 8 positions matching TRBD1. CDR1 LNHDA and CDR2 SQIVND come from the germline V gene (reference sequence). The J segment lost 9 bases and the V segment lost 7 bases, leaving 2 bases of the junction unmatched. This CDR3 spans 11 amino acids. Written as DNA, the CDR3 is TGTGCCAGTACCGACAGGGGTGAGCAGTTCTTC. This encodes CASTDRGEQFF. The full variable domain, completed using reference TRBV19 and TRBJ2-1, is DGGITQSPKYLFRKEGQNVTLSCEQNLNHDAMYWYRQDPGQGLRLIYYSQIVNDFQKGDIAEGYSVSREKKESFPLTVTSAQKNPTAFYLCASTDRGEQFFGPGTRLTVL.

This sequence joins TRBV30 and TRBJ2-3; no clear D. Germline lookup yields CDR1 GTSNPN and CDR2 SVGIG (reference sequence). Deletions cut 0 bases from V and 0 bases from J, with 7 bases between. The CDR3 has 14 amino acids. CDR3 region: CAWSVPGSTDTQYF. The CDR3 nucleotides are TGTGCCTGGAGTGTTCCGGGCAGCACAGATACGCAGTATTTT.

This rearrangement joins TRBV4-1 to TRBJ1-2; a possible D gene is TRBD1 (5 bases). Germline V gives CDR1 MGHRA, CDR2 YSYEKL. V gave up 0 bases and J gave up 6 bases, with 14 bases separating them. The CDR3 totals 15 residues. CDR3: CASSQDWGGVDGYTF. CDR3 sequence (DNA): TGCGCCAGCAGCCAAGATTGGGGGGGTGTGGATGGCTACACCTTC.

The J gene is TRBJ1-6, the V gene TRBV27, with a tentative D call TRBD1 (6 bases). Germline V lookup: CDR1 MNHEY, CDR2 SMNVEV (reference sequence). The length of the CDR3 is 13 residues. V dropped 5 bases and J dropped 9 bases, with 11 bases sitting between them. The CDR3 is CASSDIQGSPLHF. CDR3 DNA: TGTGCCAGCAGTGATATACAGGGTTCACCCCTCCACTTT.

The CDR3 DNA follows: TGTGCTAGTGGTTTCCCGATTTCTGAAGCTTTCTTT. Encoded protein: CASGFPISEAFF. The chain joins TRBV12-5 to TRBJ1-1; D unresolved. The ends were cut back, 3 bases at V and 6 bases at J, with 8 bases in the middle. The CDR3 consists of 12 residues. Germline CDR1 LGHNT, CDR2 FRNRAP. Looking up the rest from reference TRBV12-5 and TRBJ1-1 gives the full variable domain: DARVTQTPRHKVTEMGQEVTMRCQPILGHNTVFWYRQTMMQGLELLAYFRNRAPLDDSGMPKDRFSAEMPDATLATLKIQPSEPRDSAVYFCASGFPISEAFFGQGTRLTVV.

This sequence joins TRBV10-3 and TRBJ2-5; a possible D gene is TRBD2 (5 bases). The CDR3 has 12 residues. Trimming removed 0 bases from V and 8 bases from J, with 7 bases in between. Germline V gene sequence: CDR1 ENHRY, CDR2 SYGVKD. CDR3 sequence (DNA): TGTGCCATCAGTGAGTCGACGGGAACCCAGTACTTC. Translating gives CAISESTGTQYF.

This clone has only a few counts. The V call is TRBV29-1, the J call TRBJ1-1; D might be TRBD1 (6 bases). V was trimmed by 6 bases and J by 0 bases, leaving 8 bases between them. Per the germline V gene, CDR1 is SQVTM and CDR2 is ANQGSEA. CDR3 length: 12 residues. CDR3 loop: CSVRTVNTEAFF. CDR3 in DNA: TGCAGCGTAAGGACAGTGAACACTGAAGCTTTCTTT. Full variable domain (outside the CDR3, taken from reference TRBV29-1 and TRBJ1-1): SAVISQKPSRDICQRGTSLTIQCQVDSQVTMMFWYRQQPGQSLTLIATANQGSEATYESGFVIDKFPISRPNLTFSTLTVSNMSPEDSSIYLCSVRTVNTEAFFGQGTRLTVV.

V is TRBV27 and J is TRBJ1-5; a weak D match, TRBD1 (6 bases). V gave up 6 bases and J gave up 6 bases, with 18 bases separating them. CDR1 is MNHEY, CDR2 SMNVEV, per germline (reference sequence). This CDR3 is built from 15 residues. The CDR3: CASSPLGGASQPQHF. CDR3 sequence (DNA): TGTGCCAGCAGCCCTCTGGGGGGGGCGAGTCAGCCCCAGCATTTT.

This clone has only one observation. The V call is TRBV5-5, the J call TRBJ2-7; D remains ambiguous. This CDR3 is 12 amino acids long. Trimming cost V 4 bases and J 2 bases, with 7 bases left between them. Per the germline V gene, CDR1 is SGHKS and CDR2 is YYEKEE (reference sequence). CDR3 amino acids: CASSTAPYEQYF. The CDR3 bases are TGTGCCAGCAGCACCGCTCCCTACGAGCAGTACTTC.

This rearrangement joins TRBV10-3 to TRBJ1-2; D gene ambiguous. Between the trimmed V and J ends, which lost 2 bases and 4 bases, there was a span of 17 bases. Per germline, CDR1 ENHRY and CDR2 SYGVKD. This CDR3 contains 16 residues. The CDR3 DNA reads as TGTGCCATCAGTGAGACGCAACCGGTAGTAAGCTATGGCTACACCTTC. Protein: CAISETQPVVSYGYTF.

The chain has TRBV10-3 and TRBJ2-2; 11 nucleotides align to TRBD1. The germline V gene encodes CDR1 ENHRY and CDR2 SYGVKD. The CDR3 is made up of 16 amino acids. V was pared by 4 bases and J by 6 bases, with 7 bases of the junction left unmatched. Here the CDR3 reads CAISGTGGGPAGELFF. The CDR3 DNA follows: TGTGCCATCAGTGGGACAGGGGGCGGTCCGGCCGGGGAGCTGTTTTTT.

The CDR3 DNA reads as TGTGCCAGCAGTTACTCCGGCGGAATCTATGGCTACACCTTC. Encoded protein: CASSYSGGIYGYTF. The chain carries TRBV6-5 and TRBJ1-2, with D unresolved. The CDR3 loop spans 14 amino acids. Trimming pared 0 bases from V and 4 bases from J, leaving 9 bases between. Germline lookup yields CDR1 MNHEY and CDR2 SVGAGI.

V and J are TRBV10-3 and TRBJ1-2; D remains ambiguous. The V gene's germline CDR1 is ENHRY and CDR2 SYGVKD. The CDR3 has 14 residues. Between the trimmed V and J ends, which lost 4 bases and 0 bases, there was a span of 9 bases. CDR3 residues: CAISADPANYGYTF. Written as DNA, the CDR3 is TGTGCCATCAGTGCGGATCCAGCTAACTATGGCTACACCTTC.

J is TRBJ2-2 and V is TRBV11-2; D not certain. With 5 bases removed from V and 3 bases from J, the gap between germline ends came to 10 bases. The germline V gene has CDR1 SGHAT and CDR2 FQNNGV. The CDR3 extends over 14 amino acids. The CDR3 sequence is CASSPRRDTGELFF. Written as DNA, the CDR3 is TGTGCCAGCAGCCCGCGACGGGACACCGGGGAGCTGTTTTTT.

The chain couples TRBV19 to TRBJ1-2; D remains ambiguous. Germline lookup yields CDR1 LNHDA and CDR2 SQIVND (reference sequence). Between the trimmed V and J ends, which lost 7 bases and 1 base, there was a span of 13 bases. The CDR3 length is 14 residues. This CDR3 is CASTLDGVNYGYTF. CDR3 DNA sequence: TGTGCCAGTACCCTCGACGGGGTTAACTATGGCTACACCTTC.

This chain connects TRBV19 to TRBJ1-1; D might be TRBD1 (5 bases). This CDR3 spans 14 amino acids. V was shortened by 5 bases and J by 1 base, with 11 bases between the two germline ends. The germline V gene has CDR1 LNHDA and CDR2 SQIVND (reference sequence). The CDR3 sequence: CASSQTVRNTEAFF. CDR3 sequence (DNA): TGTGCCAGTAGTCAGACAGTCCGGAACACTGAAGCTTTCTTT.

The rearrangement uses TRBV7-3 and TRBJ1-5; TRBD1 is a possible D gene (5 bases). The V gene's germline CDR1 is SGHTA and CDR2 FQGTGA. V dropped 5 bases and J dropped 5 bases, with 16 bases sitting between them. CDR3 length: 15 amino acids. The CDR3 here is CASSPDGGAYQPQHF. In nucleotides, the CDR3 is TGTGCCAGCAGCCCGGACGGAGGGGCGTATCAGCCCCAGCATTTT.

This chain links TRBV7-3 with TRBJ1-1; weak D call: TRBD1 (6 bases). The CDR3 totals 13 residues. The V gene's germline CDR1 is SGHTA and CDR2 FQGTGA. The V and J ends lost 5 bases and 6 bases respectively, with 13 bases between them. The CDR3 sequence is CASSPWQGSEAFF. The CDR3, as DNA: TGTGCCAGCAGCCCTTGGCAGGGGTCTGAAGCTTTCTTT. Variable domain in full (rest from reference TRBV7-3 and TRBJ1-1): GAGVSQTPSNKVTEKGKYVELRCDPISGHTALYWYRQSLGQGPEFLIYFQGTGAADDSGLPNDRFFAVRPEGSVSTLKIQRTERGDSAVYLCASSPWQGSEAFFGQGTRLTVV.